This T cell receptor beta chain was sequenced in a study of PD-L1 blockade in urothelial cancer. Findings and caveats of the study: Below-median blood TCR clonality before treatment forecast better survival.

With V trimmed by 0 bases and J by 4 bases, 11 bases remained unmatched. The CDR3 is 18 amino acids. The germline gives CDR1 LGHNT, CDR2 FRNRAP. Pretreatment sampling and on-treatment sampling together yielded between 1 and 8 samples for each patient. Measured with immunoSEQ multiplex PCR; TCRdb has only the in-frame clones, and not every one. The profile shows fewer than 40,000 clones, over 75% of them singletons. About this clone itself: As yet, its antigen is unknown.

The chain is built from TRBV12-5 and TRBJ2-1, with 8 bases identical to TRBD2. Source: PBMCs, taken around atezolizumab (anti-PD-L1) treatment. This sequence originates from a man in his sixties or seventies with urothelial cancer. The CDR3 DNA is TGTGCTAGTGGTTTGGTCCCCGGGACTAGACGACAGTACAATGAGCAGTTCTTC. Amino acid sequence: CASGLVPGTRRQYNEQFF.